This is a list of T cell receptor beta chains from one sample in a study of blood T cells in healthy people across ages. TCRdb used MiXCR to reprocess the 5' RACE reads, holding one entry per CDR3 protein. The sample has 850,000 or so distinct CDR3 sequences; around 28% are singletons. The sequenced sample was blood. Receptors originate from a woman older than 75 in good health. Each CDR3 is given with its conserved first and last residue. D genes are given only for firm matches. Some rows have no size entry. The others give once, few or many, or a class for an expanded clone.

DNA,CDR3,J,V,size,D
TGTGCCAGCAGCAAACACAACCGGCGGACCACAGATACGCAGTATTTT,CASSKHNRRTTDTQYF,TRBJ2-3,TRBV7-8,many,-
TGCGCCAGCAGCCATCTCTACAGCTCTGGAAACACCATATATTTT,CASSHLYSSGNTIYF,TRBJ1-3,TRBV4-3,few,-
TGCAGTGCTAGTATCGGGGGGGCACACACCGGGGAGCTGTTTTTT,CSASIGGAHTGELFF,TRBJ2-2,TRBV20-1,-,TRBD2
TGCAGTGCTAGAGATTTGGAGCGGGGGGCATCCTACGAGCAGTACTTC,CSARDLERGASYEQYF,TRBJ2-7,TRBV20-1,-,TRBD2
TGTGCCAGCAGACTACACCATGAGCGATACGAGCAGTACTTC,CASRLHHERYEQYF,TRBJ2-7,TRBV5-5,many,-
TGTGCCAGCAACGATTCACCCCTCCACTTT,CASNDSPLHF,TRBJ1-6,TRBV6-1,-,-
TGTGCCAGCACCCGACGAGGGGGCTACACCTTC,CASTRRGGYTF,TRBJ1-2,TRBV5-6,-,-
TGCAGTGCTAGAATCTGGGGGCAAGGTTCACCCCTCCACTTT,CSARIWGQGSPLHF,TRBJ1-6,TRBV20-1,many,-
TGTGCCAGCAGTGAAGCTAAACGGGGGACAAGACGTTTCGATGAGCAGTTCTTC,CASSEAKRGTRRFDEQFF,TRBJ2-1,TRBV25-1,many,-
TGTGCCAGCAGCCAGGAAACAGGGGTATCGCAAGAGACCCAGTACTTC,CASSQETGVSQETQYF,TRBJ2-5,TRBV14,-,TRBD1
TGTGCCAGCAGCAAAGTAAGGGTCCCCACGGATACGCAGTATTTT,CASSKVRVPTDTQYF,TRBJ2-3,TRBV21-1,few,-
TGTGCCAGCAGTTTCTCCCCCCCGGGACTAGCGGGGGGGACCTACGAGCAGTACTTC,CASSFSPPGLAGGTYEQYF,TRBJ2-7,TRBV12-3/TRBV12-4,many,TRBD2
TGTGCCAGCAGCTCCTCCCGGAAGGGCACCCTGTACGAGCAGTACTTC,CASSSSRKGTLYEQYF,TRBJ2-7,TRBV13,many,-
TGCGCCAGCAGCGATGTATTAAGTGGGTCCTTCGATGAGCAGTTCTTC,CASSDVLSGSFDEQFF,TRBJ2-1,TRBV5-1,many,-
TGTGCCAGCAGTTTCGGGGGACGAGATCGGTATGGCTACACCTTC,CASSFGGRDRYGYTF,TRBJ1-2,TRBV27,few,-
TGCGCCAGCAGACCTCGGACAGGGGAAGAGGAGACCCAGTACTTC,CASRPRTGEEETQYF,TRBJ2-5,TRBV5-1,once,TRBD1
TGCAGCGTTGAAAAGCCCCGGGACAGGGGGCTCTATGAGCAGTTCTTC,CSVEKPRDRGLYEQFF,TRBJ2-1,TRBV29-1,many,TRBD1
TGTGCCAGCAGCTTAGCTTCTCCCCCCAGGGCGAACTATGGCTACACCTTC,CASSLASPPRANYGYTF,TRBJ1-2,TRBV7-2,many,-
TGTGCCAGCAGTTTATCAAGACTAGCCCACACGAGGGAGACCCAGTACTTC,CASSLSRLAHTRETQYF,TRBJ2-5,TRBV27,many,TRBD2
TGCGCCAGCAGTGAGTTTCGCGGGGGTCATGAGCAGTTCTTC,CASSEFRGGHEQFF,TRBJ2-1,TRBV10-1,-,TRBD2
TGTGCCAGCAGCCCCGGGCGGGGTTCACACATTCAGTACTTC,CASSPGRGSHIQYF,TRBJ2-4,TRBV7-2,many,-
TGCAGTGCTAGGGGTCCGGGGGAGAACTGTGGCTACACCTTC,CSARGPGENCGYTF,TRBJ1-2,TRBV20-1,few,-
TGTGCCAGCAGCCGGACCGGGACAGGCCTTTACAATGAGCAGTTCTTC,CASSRTGTGLYNEQFF,TRBJ2-1,TRBV3-1,-,TRBD1
TGTGCCAGCAGGCTAGCGGGGGAAGAGACCCAGTACTTC,CASRLAGEETQYF,TRBJ2-5,TRBV27,few,TRBD2
TGTGCCAGCAGCTCTGGGAGAAATCAGCCCCAGCATTTT,CASSSGRNQPQHF,TRBJ1-5,TRBV6-2/TRBV6-3,many,-
TGTGCCAGCAGTTACGACCCAGGGGACTTACTAGCCAAAAACATTCAGTACTTC,CASSYDPGDLLAKNIQYF,TRBJ2-4,TRBV6-2/TRBV6-3,-,-
TGTGCCAGCAGCATAGAGACGGGAAACACTGAAGCTTTCTTT,CASSIETGNTEAFF,TRBJ1-1,TRBV7-9,once,-
TGTGCCAGCAGCTTAACGCCTCGCTACGAGCAGTACTTC,CASSLTPRYEQYF,TRBJ2-7,TRBV7-6,-,-
TGTGCCAGCGCTAGCGGGGGGGCCGAGCAGTACTTC,CASASGGAEQYF,TRBJ2-7,TRBV18,many,TRBD2
TGTGCCAGCAGCTTGGGCGGCTCGGGACATATCAATTCACCCCTCCACTTT,CASSLGGSGHINSPLHF,TRBJ1-6,TRBV5-6,-,-
TGTGCCAGCAGCACTCCCGGGGGCAATCAGCCCCAGCATTTT,CASSTPGGNQPQHF,TRBJ1-5,TRBV7-2,few,-
TGTGCCAGCAGCAAAACTGGCGGGGGGCCAACCTACGAGCAGTACTTC,CASSKTGGGPTYEQYF,TRBJ2-7,TRBV7-3,few,TRBD2
TGTGCCAGCAGCCAAGACACTCTCTACGAGCAGTACTTC,CASSQDTLYEQYF,TRBJ2-7,TRBV14,few,-
TGTGCCAGTAGTATCGAGGGTAAGAAGCAGTTCTTC,CASSIEGKKQFF,TRBJ2-1,TRBV19,few,-
TGTGCTAGTCAAGGGGATGTATACAATGAGCAGTTCTTC,CASQGDVYNEQFF,TRBJ2-1,TRBV12-5,-,-
TGTGCCAGCAGCCCCCTAACAGGGGGCTCTGGAAACACCATATATTTT,CASSPLTGGSGNTIYF,TRBJ1-3,TRBV3-1,few,TRBD1
TGTGCCAGCAGCCGGAAAGTTGAAGCTTTCTTT,CASSRKVEAFF,TRBJ1-1,TRBV12-3/TRBV12-4,many,-
TGTGCCAGCAGCCAAGGGGACAGGGGTCCTGGCTACACCTTC,CASSQGDRGPGYTF,TRBJ1-2,TRBV4-2,-,TRBD1
TGTGCCAGCAGCCGTCGCGCCAATGAGCAGTTCTTC,CASSRRANEQFF,TRBJ2-1,TRBV3-1,-,-
TGTGCCAGCAGCTCCCCTCGGGGCGCGGGCACTGAAGCTTTCTTT,CASSSPRGAGTEAFF,TRBJ1-1,TRBV11-3,few,-
TGTGCCAGCAGCCAAGCGTATTCAGCGGGGGGCAGCACAGATACGCAGTATTTT,CASSQAYSAGGSTDTQYF,TRBJ2-3,TRBV4-2,many,TRBD2
TGCAGTGCTAGGGGGCTAGCGGGGAACGGAGATACGCAGTATTTT,CSARGLAGNGDTQYF,TRBJ2-3,TRBV20-1,many,TRBD2
TGTGCCAGCCAGGACAGGACCAGAGCTTTCTTT,CASQDRTRAFF,TRBJ1-1,TRBV6-6,many,TRBD1
TGCAGTGCTAGACATGCTAACTATGGCTACACCTTC,CSARHANYGYTF,TRBJ1-2,TRBV20-1,many,-
TGTGCCACCAGTGATCAGGAGTATGGCTACACCTTC,CATSDQEYGYTF,TRBJ1-2,TRBV24-1,few,-
TGTGCCAGCAGCTTACCGGTCACAGATACGCAGTATTTT,CASSLPVTDTQYF,TRBJ2-3,TRBV7-2,many,-
TGTGCCAGCAGCGTAGGCCCAACGACCACAGATACGCAGTATTTT,CASSVGPTTTDTQYF,TRBJ2-3,TRBV9,few,-
TGTGCCAGCAGTTACCTGGGCCTCGAGCAGTACTTC,CASSYLGLEQYF,TRBJ2-7,TRBV6-2/TRBV6-3,many,-
TGCGCCAGCAGTGAGTCGGGGGTCTTGAGCACAGATACGCAGTATTTT,CASSESGVLSTDTQYF,TRBJ2-3,TRBV10-1,many,-
TGCGCCAGCAGCTTGGACGGGACAGTACTCAATGAGCAGTTCTTC,CASSLDGTVLNEQFF,TRBJ2-1,TRBV5-1,-,TRBD1
TGCAGTGCTAGTAGGGGGGGGAGAGAGCGTGGCTACACCTTC,CSASRGGRERGYTF,TRBJ1-2,TRBV20-1,many,-
TGCGGTGCTCGAGGGACACCTCATTCACCCCTCCACTTT,CGARGTPHSPLHF,TRBJ1-6,TRBV20-1,once,-
TGTGCCAGCAGCGTAGTGGCTAGCGGGGGGGTAGGCAATGAGCAGTTCTTC,CASSVVASGGVGNEQFF,TRBJ2-1,TRBV9,-,TRBD2
TGTGCCAGCTCACCAAAGGCCGGGACGAACACTGAAGCTTTCTTT,CASSPKAGTNTEAFF,TRBJ1-1,TRBV18,many,-
TGTGCCAGCAGCTTAGTATACAGGGGCGATGAGCAGTACTTC,CASSLVYRGDEQYF,TRBJ2-5,TRBV11-2,-,TRBD1
TGTGCCAGCAGTCCGGGACTAGCGGTCTACGAGCAGTACTTC,CASSPGLAVYEQYF,TRBJ2-7,TRBV12-3/TRBV12-4,many,TRBD2
TGTGCCAGCAGTCAATACAGGGTCGACAATGAGCAGTACTTC,CASSQYRVDNEQYF,TRBJ2-7,TRBV2,-,-